This TCR beta chain derives from a study of shared clonotypes between healthy human individuals. Overall study findings and caveats: It was only blood that was sampled, and tissue repertoires likely differ.

Terminally differentiated effector memory CD45RA+ cells were excluded by CCR7 positive selection of CD45RO-negative cells. There were no recent acute infections or vaccinations among the donors, who were healthy HIV-negative adults. Libraries were prepared by immunoSEQ multiplex PCR; TCRdb keeps only in-frame clonotypes and omits some of them. The sample consists of 760,000 or so clones, around 96% of them appearing once. The CDR3 is made up of 16 amino acids. Trimming shortened V by 5 bases and J by 0 bases, and 17 bases separated the two germline ends. Germline V lookup: CDR1 SGHVS, CDR2 FNYEAQ. About this clone: Its antigen remains unidentified.

This clonotype was obtained from a young man in good health. J is TRBJ2-7 and V is TRBV7-6; weak D call: TRBD1 (6 bases). Sequenced sample: naive CD8+ T cells sorted from blood. CDR3 protein: CASSPDVGTSSYEQYF. The DNA for the CDR3 is TGTGCCAGCAGCCCCGATGTCGGGACATCCTCCTACGAGCAGTACTTC.